This TCR beta chain derives from a study of control samples from healthy donors and cancer patients. Here immunoSEQ multiplex PCR was the method, and the copy in TCRdb shows in-frame clones only, minus some. The sample lists roughly 50,000 clones; approximately 94% were seen once. This clone showed up just a few times. Germline V lookup: CDR1 LNHDA, CDR2 SQIVND (reference sequence). After removal of 5 bases from V and 6 bases from J, the junction contained 3 bases not matched to a gene. There are 14 residues in the CDR3. Sequencing used PBMCs. The origin of this receptor is a man under 40 with colorectal cancer. V is TRBV19 and J is TRBJ1-4; TRBD1 aligns across 10 bases. The DNA for the CDR3 is TGTGCCAGTAGTTGGACAGGGGGTGATGAAAAACTGTTTTTT. It translates to CASSWTGGDEKLFF.